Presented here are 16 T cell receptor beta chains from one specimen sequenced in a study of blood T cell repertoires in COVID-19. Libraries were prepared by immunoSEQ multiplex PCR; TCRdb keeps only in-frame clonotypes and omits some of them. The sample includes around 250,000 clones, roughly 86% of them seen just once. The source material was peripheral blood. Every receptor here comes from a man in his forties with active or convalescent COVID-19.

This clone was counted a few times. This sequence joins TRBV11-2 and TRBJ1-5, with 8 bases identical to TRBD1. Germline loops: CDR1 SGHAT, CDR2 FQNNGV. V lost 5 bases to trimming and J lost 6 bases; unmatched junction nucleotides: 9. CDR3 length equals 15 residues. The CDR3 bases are TGTGCCAGCAGCAAGGACAGGGAGAGGGGTCAGCCCCAGCATTTT. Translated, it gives CASSKDRERGQPQHF.

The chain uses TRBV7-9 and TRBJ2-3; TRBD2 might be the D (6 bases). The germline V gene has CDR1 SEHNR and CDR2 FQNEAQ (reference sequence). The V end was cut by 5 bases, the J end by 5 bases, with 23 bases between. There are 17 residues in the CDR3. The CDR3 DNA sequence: TGTGCCAGCAGCCCCCTCTGGGAGGCCAAGCAGGGAGATACGCAGTATTTT. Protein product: CASSPLWEAKQGDTQYF.

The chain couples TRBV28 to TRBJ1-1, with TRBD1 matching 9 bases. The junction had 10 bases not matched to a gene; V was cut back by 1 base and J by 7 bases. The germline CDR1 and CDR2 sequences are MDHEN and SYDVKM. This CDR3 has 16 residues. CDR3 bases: TGTGCCAGCAGTTTATCAACCCGGGACAGGGAAGGTGAAGCTTTCTTT. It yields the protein CASSLSTRDREGEAFF.

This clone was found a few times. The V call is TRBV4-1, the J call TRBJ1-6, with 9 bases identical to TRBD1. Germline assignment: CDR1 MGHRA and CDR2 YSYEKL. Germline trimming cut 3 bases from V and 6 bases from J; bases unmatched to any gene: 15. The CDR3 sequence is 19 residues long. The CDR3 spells CASSQRLGTGRGSNSPLHF. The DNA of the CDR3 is TGCGCCAGCAGCCAGCGCTTAGGGACAGGGAGGGGGTCTAATTCACCCCTCCACTTT.

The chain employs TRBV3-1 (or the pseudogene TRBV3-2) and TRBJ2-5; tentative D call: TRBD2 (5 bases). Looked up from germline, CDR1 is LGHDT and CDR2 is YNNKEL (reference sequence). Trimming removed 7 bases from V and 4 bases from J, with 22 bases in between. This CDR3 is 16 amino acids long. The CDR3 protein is CASTTLRSLGRETQYF. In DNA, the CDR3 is TGTGCCAGCACCACCTTGAGGTCTTTAGGGAGAGAGACCCAGTACTTC.

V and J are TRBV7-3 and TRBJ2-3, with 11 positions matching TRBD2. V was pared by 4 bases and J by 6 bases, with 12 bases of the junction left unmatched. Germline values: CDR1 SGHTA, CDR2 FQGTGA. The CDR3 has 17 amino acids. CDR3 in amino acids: CASSYSGGAPPSDTQYF. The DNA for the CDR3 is TGTGCCAGCAGCTATAGCGGGGGGGCCCCCCCATCCGATACGCAGTATTTT.

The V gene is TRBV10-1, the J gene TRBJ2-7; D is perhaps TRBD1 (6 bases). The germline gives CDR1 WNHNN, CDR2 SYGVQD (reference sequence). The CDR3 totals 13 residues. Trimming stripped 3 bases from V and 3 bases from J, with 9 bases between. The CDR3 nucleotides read TGCGCCAGCAGTGAAGGGACAATCTACGAGCAGTACTTC. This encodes CASSEGTIYEQYF.

The CDR3, as DNA: TGTGCCAGCAGCTTAGTAGGGGACAGACCCGGGGAGCTGTTTTTT. Its protein product is CASSLVGDRPGELFF. The chain recombines TRBV11-2 with TRBJ2-2; 7 bases are shared with TRBD1. The CDR3 covers 15 residues. Germline V gives CDR1 SGHAT, CDR2 FQNNGV. V was clipped by 1 base and J by 6 bases; unmatched bases: 5. Variable domain in full (rest from reference TRBV11-2 and TRBJ2-2): EAGVAQSPRYKIIEKRQSVAFWCNPISGHATLYWYQQILGQGPKLLIQFQNNGVVDDSQLPKDRFSAERLKGVDSTLKIQPAKLEDSAVYLCASSLVGDRPGELFFGEGSRLTVL.

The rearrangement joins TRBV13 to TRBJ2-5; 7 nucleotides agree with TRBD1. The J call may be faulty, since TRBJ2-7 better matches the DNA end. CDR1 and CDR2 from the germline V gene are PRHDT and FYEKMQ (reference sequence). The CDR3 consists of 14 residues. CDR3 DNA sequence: TGTGCCAGCAGCTTCGGACAGGAGGTACACGAGCAGTACTTC. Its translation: CASSFGQEVHEQYF.

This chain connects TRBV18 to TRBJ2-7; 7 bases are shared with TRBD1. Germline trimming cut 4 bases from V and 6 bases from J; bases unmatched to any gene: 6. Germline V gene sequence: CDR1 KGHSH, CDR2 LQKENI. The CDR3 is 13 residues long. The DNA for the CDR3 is TGTGCCAGCTCACGACAGGGTCTCTCCGAGCAGTACTTC. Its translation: CASSRQGLSEQYF.

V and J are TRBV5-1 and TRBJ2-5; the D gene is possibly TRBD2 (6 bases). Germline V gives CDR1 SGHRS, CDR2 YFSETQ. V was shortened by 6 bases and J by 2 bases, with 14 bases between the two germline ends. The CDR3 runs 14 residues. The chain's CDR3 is CASTLGTQQETQYF. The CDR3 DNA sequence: TGCGCCAGCACCTTAGGGACTCAACAAGAGACCCAGTACTTC.

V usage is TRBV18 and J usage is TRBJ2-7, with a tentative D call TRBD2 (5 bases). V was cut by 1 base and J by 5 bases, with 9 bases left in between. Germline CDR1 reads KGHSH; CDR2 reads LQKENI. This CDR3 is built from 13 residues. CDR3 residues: CASSPQPRDEQYF. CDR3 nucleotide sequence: TGTGCCAGCTCACCACAACCGCGGGACGAGCAGTACTTC.

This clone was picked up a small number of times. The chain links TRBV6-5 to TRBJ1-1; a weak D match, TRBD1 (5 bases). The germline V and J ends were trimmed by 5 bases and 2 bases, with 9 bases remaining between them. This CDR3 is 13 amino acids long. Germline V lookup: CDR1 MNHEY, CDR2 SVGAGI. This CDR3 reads CASSNGGNTEAFF. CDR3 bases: TGTGCCAGCAGTAACGGGGGAAACACTGAAGCTTTCTTT.

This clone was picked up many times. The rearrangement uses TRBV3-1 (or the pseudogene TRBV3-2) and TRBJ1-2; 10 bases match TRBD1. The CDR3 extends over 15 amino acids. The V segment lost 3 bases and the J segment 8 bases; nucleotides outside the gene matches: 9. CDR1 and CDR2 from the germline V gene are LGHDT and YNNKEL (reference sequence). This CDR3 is CASSQMTGGFSGYTF. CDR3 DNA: TGTGCCAGCAGCCAGATGACAGGGGGCTTTTCAGGCTACACCTTC.

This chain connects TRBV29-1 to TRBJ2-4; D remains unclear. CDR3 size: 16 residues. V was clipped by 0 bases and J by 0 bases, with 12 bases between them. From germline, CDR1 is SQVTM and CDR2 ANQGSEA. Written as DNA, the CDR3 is TGCAGCGTTGAAGATATTGCGGAGAAAGCCAAAAACATTCAGTACTTC. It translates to CSVEDIAEKAKNIQYF. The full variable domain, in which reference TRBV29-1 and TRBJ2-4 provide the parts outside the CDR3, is SAVISQKPSRDICQRGTSLTIQCQVDSQVTMMFWYRQQPGQSLTLIATANQGSEATYESGFVIDKFPISRPNLTFSTLTVSNMSPEDSSIYLCSVEDIAEKAKNIQYFGAGTRLSVL.

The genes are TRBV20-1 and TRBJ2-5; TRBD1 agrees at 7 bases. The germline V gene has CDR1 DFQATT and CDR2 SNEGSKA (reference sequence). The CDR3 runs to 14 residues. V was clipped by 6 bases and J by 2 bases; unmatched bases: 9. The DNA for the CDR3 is TGCAGTGCCAGTGCCTGGGACAGACAAGAGACCCAGTACTTC. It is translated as CSASAWDRQETQYF.